The clone carrying this T cell receptor (beta chain) was observed a handful of times. Its antigen remains unidentified. V lost 3 bases and J lost 0, with 20 bases in between. CDR1 and CDR2 (germline): LNHDA, SQIVND (reference sequence). The CDR3 totals 18 residues. The authors amplified TCR beta CDR3 regions from RNA transcripts. The library came from an HTBI-primed first-round RT-PCR and a second-round multiplex PCR. TCRdb reprocessed the multiplex PCR reads via MiXCR and lists one record per CDR3 protein. The table has 580,000 or so distinct CDR3 sequences, roughly 39% seen once. This entry belongs to a study of Graves' ophthalmopathy and Graves' hyperthyroidism. Lactation, pregnancy, uncontrolled infections and other autoimmune diseases were all grounds for excluding patients. Overall study results and limits: Blood also harbored most expanded thyroid clonotypes above 0.001 frequency.

The rearrangement joins TRBV19 to TRBJ1-2; perhaps TRBD1 as D (5 bases). Sequenced input: peripheral blood or thyroid tissue (not recorded which). The sequence was obtained from an adult man with Graves' hyperthyroidism. The CDR3 region has the DNA TGTGCCAGTAGTATGGGTCCCCAGGGTTGGGGAGCTAACTATGGCTACACCTTC. Amino acid sequence: CASSMGPQGWGANYGYTF.